The 2 T cell receptor beta chains given below trace back to one sample, sequenced in a study of T cells in Graves' hyperthyroidism and ophthalmopathy. The CDR3 regions of TCR beta were amplified from RNA transcripts. With the HTBI primer set, the TCR CDR3 went through a first round of RT-PCR. TCRdb re-called the multiplex PCR reads through MiXCR, storing one row per CDR3 protein. The sample shows hundreds of thousands of distinct CDR3 sequences, approximately 36% of them seen only once. Sequenced material: blood. These receptors were taken from a woman in her thirties or forties with Graves' hyperthyroidism.

This clonotype was recorded once. This may arise from a read error, as a much more abundant clone is one base away. This chain joins TRBV10-2 and TRBJ1-2, with 10 bases lining up with TRBD1. Germline assignment: CDR1 WSHSY and CDR2 SAAADI. The CDR3 has 15 amino acids. V lost 6 bases, J lost 4 bases, and 8 bases stayed unmatched. CDR3: CASSPTGTGAYGYTF. The CDR3 DNA is TGCGCCAGCAGCCCCACCGGGACAGGGGCCTATGGCTACACCTTC.

This chain joins TRBV5-6 and TRBJ1-1, with 7 nucleotides matching TRBD1. The CDR3 runs to 15 residues. Per the germline V gene, CDR1 is SGHDT and CDR2 is YYEEEE. Trimming took 3 bases from V and 0 from J; bases not matched to a gene: 5. CDR3 loop: CASSSETGLNTEAFF. The CDR3 DNA is TGTGCCAGCAGCTCCGAGACAGGGTTGAACACTGAAGCTTTCTTT.